In its sample, the clone carrying this T cell receptor (beta chain) was seen a few times. The sample comes from a study of cytomegalovirus exposure and HLA in healthy donors. Across the study: Earlier findings included roughly 120 million unique TCR beta sequences obtained from around 180 million T cells.

The PCR employed 60 Vbeta primers together with 13 Jbeta primers. The authors' processing: A later analysis counted 65 million to 90 million unique TCR beta chains, some 11 million shared. The method was immunoSEQ multiplex PCR; TCRdb's version includes in-frame clones alone and lacks a portion of them. V and J calls and clone size come straight from that table; D and trimming were deduced from the DNA. The sample contains some 130,000 clones, roughly two thirds of which appear only once. The CDR3 consists of 15 residues. CDR1 MNHEY and CDR2 SVGAGI come from the germline V gene. V lost 6 bases to trimming and J lost 2 bases, with 14 bases between them.

This receptor was obtained from a man aged 30-40 years in good health and CMV-seropositive. The chain employs TRBV6-5 and TRBJ1-5; D ambiguous. The sample comprised PBMCs. The CDR3 sequence: CASRGAGAGNQPQHF. DNA of the CDR3: TGTGCCAGCAGGGGAGCGGGCGCGGGCAATCAGCCCCAGCATTTT.